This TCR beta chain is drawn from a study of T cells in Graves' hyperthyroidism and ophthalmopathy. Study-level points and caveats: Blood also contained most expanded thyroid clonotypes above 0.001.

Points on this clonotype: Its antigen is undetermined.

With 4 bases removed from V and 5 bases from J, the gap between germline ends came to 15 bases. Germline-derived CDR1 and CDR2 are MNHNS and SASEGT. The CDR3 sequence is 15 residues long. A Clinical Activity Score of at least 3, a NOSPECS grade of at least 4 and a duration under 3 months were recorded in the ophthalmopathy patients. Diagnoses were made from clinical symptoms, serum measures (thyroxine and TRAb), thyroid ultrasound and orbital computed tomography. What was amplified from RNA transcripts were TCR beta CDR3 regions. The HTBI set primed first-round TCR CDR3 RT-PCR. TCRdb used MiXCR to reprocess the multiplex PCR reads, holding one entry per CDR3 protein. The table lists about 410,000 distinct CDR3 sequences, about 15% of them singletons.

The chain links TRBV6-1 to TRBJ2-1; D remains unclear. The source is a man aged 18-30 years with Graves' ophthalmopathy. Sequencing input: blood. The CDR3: CASSGSRAGNNEQFF. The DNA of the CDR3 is TGTGCCAGCAGTGGGTCTCGGGCTGGCAACAATGAGCAGTTCTTC.